This TCR beta chain derives from a study of control samples from healthy donors and cancer patients. This clone was found once. J gave up 2 bases and V 9 bases, and 9 bases lay outside the gene matches. This CDR3 is built from 15 residues. CDR1 is ENHRY, CDR2 SYGVKD, per germline. Clones were read by immunoSEQ multiplex PCR, and TCRdb kept only the in-frame ones, dropping some. The sample holds 150,000 to 200,000 clones; 90% are singletons and the top ten take roughly 1.5%. What was sequenced was blood. The chain combines TRBV10-3 with TRBJ1-3, with 8 bases identical to TRBD1. The source is a woman aged 50 to 65 in good health. CDR3: CAIRQGPETGNTIYF. The DNA of the CDR3 is TGTGCCATACGACAGGGGCCCGAAACTGGAAACACCATATATTTT.